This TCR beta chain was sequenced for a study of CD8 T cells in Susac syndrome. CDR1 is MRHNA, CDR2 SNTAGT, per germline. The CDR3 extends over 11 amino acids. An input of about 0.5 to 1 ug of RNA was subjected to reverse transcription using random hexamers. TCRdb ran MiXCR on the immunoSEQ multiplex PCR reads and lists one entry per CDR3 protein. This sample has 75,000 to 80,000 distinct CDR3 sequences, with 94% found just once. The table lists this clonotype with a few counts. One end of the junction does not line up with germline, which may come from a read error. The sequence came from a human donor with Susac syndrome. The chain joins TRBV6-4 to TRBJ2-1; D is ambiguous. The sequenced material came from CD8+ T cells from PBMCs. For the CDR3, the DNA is TGTGCCAGCAGTGGCTATTTCAAAGCCCCCTTC. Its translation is CASSGYFKAPF.